The 20 T cell receptor beta chains listed next were all sequenced from one sample in a study of blood T cell repertoires in COVID-19. Only in-frame clones appear in the TCRdb table, and some are missing; sequencing was by immunoSEQ multiplex PCR. Of just under 20,000 clones listed, approximately 91% are singletons. The sequenced sample consisted of peripheral blood. The origin of the receptors is a human donor in a cohort sampled during active COVID-19.

This chain links TRBV19 with TRBJ2-2; 9 nucleotides match TRBD2. V lost 2 bases to trimming and J lost 5 bases; unmatched junction nucleotides: 12. This CDR3 is 18 amino acids long. Germline V gives CDR1 LNHDA, CDR2 SQIVND (reference sequence). CDR3 in DNA: TGTGCCAGTAGTATACCCCCCGGGCGGGGGGGCCGAACCGGGGAGCTGTTTTTT. Its protein product is CASSIPPGRGGRTGELFF.

J is TRBJ1-4 and V is TRBV30; TRBD1 aligns across 7 bases. Germline CDR1 and CDR2: GTSNPN and SVGIG (reference sequence). CDR3 length equals 12 residues. After removal of 5 bases from V and 7 bases from J, the junction contained 4 bases not matched to a gene. DNA of the CDR3: TGTGCCTGGGGCGGGACAGTTGAAAAACTGTTTTTT. Translated: CAWGGTVEKLFF.

The rearrangement links TRBV6-5 to TRBJ2-7; perhaps TRBD1 as D (7 bases). Germline V gives CDR1 MNHEY, CDR2 SVGAGI. The CDR3 loop spans 14 amino acids. Trimming stripped 5 bases from V and 5 bases from J, with 16 bases between. CDR3 region: CASSRDREVNEQYF. CDR3 nucleotides: TGTGCCAGCAGTCGAGACAGGGAGGTCAACGAGCAGTACTTC.

This sequence joins TRBV30 and TRBJ1-2; 10 bases are shared with TRBD1. V lost 0 bases, J lost 8 bases, and 9 bases stayed unmatched. The CDR3 contains 15 residues. In germline, CDR1 is GTSNPN, CDR2 SVGIG (reference sequence). The CDR3 DNA follows: TGTGCCTGGAGTGTAATCCGGACAGGGGGTCTGGGCTACACCTTC. Translated: CAWSVIRTGGLGYTF.

The chain recombines TRBV4-1 with TRBJ1-4; no definite D call. This CDR3 has 16 residues. CDR1 MGHRA and CDR2 YSYEKL come from the germline V gene. The V end was cut by 0 bases, the J end by 0 bases, with 8 bases between. The CDR3 DNA reads TGCGCCAGCAGCCAAGATCACGGAGCAACTAATGAAAAACTGTTTTTT. Translating it yields CASSQDHGATNEKLFF.

This chain uses TRBV10-3 with TRBJ1-2; D is perhaps TRBD1 (5 bases). The V end was cut by 4 bases, the J end by 3 bases, with 15 bases between. Germline values: CDR1 ENHRY, CDR2 SYGVKD. This CDR3 spans 15 amino acids. The CDR3 DNA sequence: TGTGCCATCAGTGCCTCCCGGGGCGGGGACTATGGCTACACCTTC. This encodes CAISASRGGDYGYTF.

V is TRBV13 and J is TRBJ2-7, with TRBD2 matching over 15 bases. This CDR3 spans 15 amino acids. The trim removed 5 bases at V and 3 bases at J, leaving 2 bases unmatched. Germline lookup yields CDR1 PRHDT and CDR2 FYEKMQ (reference sequence). The CDR3 DNA is TGTGCCAGCAGCGGGACTAGCGGGGGGAACTACGAGCAGTACTTC. Translation gives CASSGTSGGNYEQYF.

V gene TRBV5-1 combines with J gene TRBJ1-3; tentative D call: TRBD1 (6 bases). CDR1 and CDR2 (germline): SGHRS, YFSETQ. Trimming removed 1 base at V and 4 bases at J, with 12 bases between. The CDR3 extends over 15 amino acids. DNA of the CDR3: TGCGCCAGCAGCTTGAACCAGGGGCAGGGAAACACCATATATTTT. Amino acids: CASSLNQGQGNTIYF.

This sequence joins TRBV6-5 and TRBJ1-6, with 7 bases matching TRBD1. CDR1 is MNHEY and CDR2 is SVGAGI in the germline V gene. The CDR3 totals 16 residues. With V trimmed by 4 bases and J by 6 bases, 9 bases remained unmatched. The CDR3 spells CASSSQWRQGNSPLHF. The CDR3 DNA is TGTGCCAGCAGTTCCCAGTGGCGACAGGGTAATTCACCCCTCCACTTT.

The rearrangement uses TRBV6-5 and TRBJ1-1, with unresolved D. The CDR3 spans 13 residues. Germline CDR1 reads MNHEY; CDR2 reads SVGAGI. The V end was cut by 6 bases, the J end by 1 base, with 9 bases between. The CDR3 coding sequence is TGTGCCAGCAGAGGAGACGGGAACACTGAAGCTTTCTTT. Translating it yields CASRGDGNTEAFF.

The V gene is TRBV19, the J gene TRBJ1-1, with 9 bases aligning to TRBD1. The CDR3 is made up of 14 amino acids. Germline V gene sequence: CDR1 LNHDA, CDR2 SQIVND (reference sequence). The V gene end was trimmed by 5 bases and the J gene end by 5 bases; junction bases not matched to a gene: 6. The CDR3 coding sequence is TGTGCCAGTAGTGTCACAGGGGGCCTGACTGAAGCTTTCTTT. It codes for CASSVTGGLTEAFF.

This sequence joins TRBV27 and TRBJ1-5; D perhaps matches TRBD1 (6 bases). The CDR3 is 19 amino acids. The germline gives CDR1 MNHEY, CDR2 SMNVEV (reference sequence). The V gene lost 2 bases and the J gene lost 0 bases, with 20 bases spanning the gap. The CDR3 nucleotides read TGTGCCAGCAGTTTAAGTAGTCCGGGACACGGCGTTAGCAATCAGCCCCAGCATTTT. Protein sequence: CASSLSSPGHGVSNQPQHF.

The chain links TRBV7-9 to TRBJ2-5, with a tentative D call TRBD1 (6 bases). This CDR3 comprises 14 residues. Germline lookup yields CDR1 SEHNR and CDR2 FQNEAQ (reference sequence). The V end was cut by 5 bases, the J end by 5 bases, with 15 bases between. The CDR3 nucleotides are TGTGCCAGCAGCCCCGAGGGGGTACGGGAGACCCAGTACTTC. Residues: CASSPEGVRETQYF.

This clone was seen a handful of times. The chain has TRBV5-1 and TRBJ1-2; no firm D call. Germline loops: CDR1 SGHRS, CDR2 YFSETQ. The length of the CDR3 is 14 residues. V was pared by 2 bases and J by 7 bases, with 15 bases between. CDR3 amino acids: CASSFSERQTGYTF. CDR3 in DNA: TGCGCCAGCAGCTTCTCGGAGCGGCAGACTGGCTACACCTTC.

This clone has just one count. This sequence joins TRBV6-1 and TRBJ1-4; D gene unclear. V lost 2 bases and J 8 bases, leaving 9 bases between the germline ends. The CDR3 runs to 13 residues. Germline CDR1 is MNHNS and CDR2 is SASEGT. CDR3 amino acids: CASSEPGVEKLFF. Written as DNA, the CDR3 is TGTGCCAGCAGTGAACCCGGGGTGGAAAAACTGTTTTTT.

The chain couples TRBV6-4 to TRBJ2-1, with 9 bases identical to TRBD1. The germline gives CDR1 MRHNA, CDR2 SNTAGT. The J segment lost 12 bases and the V segment lost 3 bases, leaving 6 bases of the junction unmatched. CDR3 length: 13 residues. The CDR3 spells CASSEATGGGQFF. The CDR3 nucleotides are TGTGCCAGCAGTGAAGCTACAGGGGGCGGGCAGTTCTTC.

The chain couples TRBV9 to TRBJ1-1; D not certain. The CDR3 covers 15 residues. V dropped 6 bases and J dropped 3 bases, with 18 bases sitting between them. Per the germline V gene, CDR1 is SGDLS and CDR2 is YYNGEE. The CDR3 loop reads CASTGVLGWDTEAFF. CDR3 in DNA: TGTGCCAGCACCGGGGTGCTTGGGTGGGACACTGAAGCTTTCTTT.

This sequence joins TRBV5-1 and TRBJ1-2, with D uncertain. V dropped 0 bases and J dropped 1 base, with 10 bases sitting between them. The CDR3 has 15 residues. Per the germline V gene, CDR1 is SGHRS and CDR2 is YFSETQ. CDR3 loop: CASSLAFADNYGYTF. The CDR3 DNA is TGCGCCAGCAGCTTGGCTTTCGCAGATAACTATGGCTACACCTTC. Full variable domain (rest looked up from reference TRBV5-1 and TRBJ1-2): KAGVTQTPRYLIKTRGQQVTLSCSPISGHRSVSWYQQTPGQGLQFLFEYFSETQRNKGNFPGRFSGRQFSNSRSEMNVSTLELGDSALYLCASSLAFADNYGYTFGSGTRLTVV.

The rearrangement joins TRBV4-1 to TRBJ2-1; 7 bases fit TRBD2. V was pared by 1 base and J by 6 bases, with 9 bases of the junction left unmatched. Germline-derived CDR1 and CDR2 are MGHRA and YSYEKL. This CDR3 contains 16 residues. The CDR3 nucleotides are TGCGCCAGCAGCCAAGCTCGGGGAGGGAGAAGCAATGAGCAGTTCTTC. Translating it yields CASSQARGGRSNEQFF.

This clone was seen only once. The V and J genes are TRBV2 and TRBJ1-1; a possible D gene is TRBD1 (6 bases). V lost 5 bases to trimming and J lost 0 bases, with 13 bases between them. This CDR3 spans 15 amino acids. Germline CDR1 and CDR2: SNHLY and FYNNEI. The DNA for the CDR3 is TGTGCCAGCAGTCTCAACAGGGCCTTGAACACTGAAGCTTTCTTT. The encoded protein is CASSLNRALNTEAFF.